Included here is one TCR beta chain sequence, with context. The CDR3 consists of 14 residues. Germline V gene sequence: CDR1 LNHDA, CDR2 SQIVND (reference sequence). V lost 3 bases to trimming and J lost 8 bases; unmatched junction nucleotides: 6. The data belong to a study of T cell changes during pregnancy in multiple sclerosis. Profiling relied on immunoSEQ multiplex PCR, and the TCRdb table lists in-frame clones only, not all of them. The data contain 100,000 or so clones, 90% to 95% of them singletons. This receptor was identified in a female donor in good health, enrolled as a control in a pregnancy study. This sequence joins TRBV19 and TRBJ2-1, with TRBD2 identical over 8 bases. Sequencing was performed on peripheral blood, taken after pregnancy. DNA for the CDR3: TGTGCCAGTAGTATCTGGGCGGGAGGCCATGAGCAGTTCTTC. Its protein product is CASSIWAGGHEQFF. Supplemented by reference TRBV19 and TRBJ2-1, the full variable domain reads DGGITQSPKYLFRKEGQNVTLSCEQNLNHDAMYWYRQDPGQGLRLIYYSQIVNDFQKGDIAEGYSVSREKKESFPLTVTSAQKNPTAFYLCASSIWAGGHEQFFGPGTRLTVL.